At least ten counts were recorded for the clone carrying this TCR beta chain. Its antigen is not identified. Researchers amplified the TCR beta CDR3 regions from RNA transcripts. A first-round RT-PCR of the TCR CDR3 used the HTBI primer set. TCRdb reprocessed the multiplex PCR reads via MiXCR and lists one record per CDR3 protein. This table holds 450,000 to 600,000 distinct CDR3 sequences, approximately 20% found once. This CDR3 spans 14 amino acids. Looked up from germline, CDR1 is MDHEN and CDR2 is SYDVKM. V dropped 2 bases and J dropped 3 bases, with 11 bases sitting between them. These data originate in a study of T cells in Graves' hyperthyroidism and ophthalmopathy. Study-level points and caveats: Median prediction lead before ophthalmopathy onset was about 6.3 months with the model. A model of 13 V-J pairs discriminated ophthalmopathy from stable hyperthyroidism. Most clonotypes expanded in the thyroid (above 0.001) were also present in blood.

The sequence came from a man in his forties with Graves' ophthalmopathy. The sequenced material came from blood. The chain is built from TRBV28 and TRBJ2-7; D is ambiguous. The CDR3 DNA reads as TGTGCCAGCAGTTTAGACGGGCCTCTCTACGAGCAGTACTTC. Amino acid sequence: CASSLDGPLYEQYF. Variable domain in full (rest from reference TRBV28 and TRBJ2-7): DVKVTQSSRYLVKRTGEKVFLECVQDMDHENMFWYRQDPGLGLRLIYFSYDVKMKEKGDIPEGYSVSREKKERFSLILESASTNQTSMYLCASSLDGPLYEQYFGPGTRLTVT.